This T cell receptor beta chain was sequenced for a study of glioma-infiltrating T cells after dendritic cell vaccination. Generated by immunoSEQ multiplex PCR, the TCRdb table keeps only in-frame clones and is missing some. The repertoire holds more than 60,000 clones, with 75% to 85% as singletons. Germline V CDR1 and CDR2: SGHVS, FNYEAQ. Trimming stripped 0 bases from V and 5 bases from J, with 11 bases between. The CDR3 sequence is 14 residues long. The clonotype originates from a human donor with glioblastoma. This chain links TRBV7-6 with TRBJ2-7, with D possibly being TRBD1 (6 bases). The specimen comprised blood, sampled before dendritic cell vaccination. The CDR3 loop is CASSLAVEGDEQYF. CDR3 nucleotide sequence: TGTGCCAGCAGCTTAGCCGTAGAGGGGGACGAGCAGTACTTC.